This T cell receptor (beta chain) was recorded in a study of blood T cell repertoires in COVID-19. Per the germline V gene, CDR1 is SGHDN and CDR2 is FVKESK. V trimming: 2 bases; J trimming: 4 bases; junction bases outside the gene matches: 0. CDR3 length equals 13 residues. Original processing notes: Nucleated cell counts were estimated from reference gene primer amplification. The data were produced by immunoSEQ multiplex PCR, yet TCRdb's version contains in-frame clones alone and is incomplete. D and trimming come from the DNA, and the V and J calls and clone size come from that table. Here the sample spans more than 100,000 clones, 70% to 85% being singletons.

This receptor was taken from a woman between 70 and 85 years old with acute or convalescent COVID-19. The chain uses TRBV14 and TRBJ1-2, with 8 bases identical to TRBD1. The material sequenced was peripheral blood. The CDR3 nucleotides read TGTGCCAGCAGCCAACAGGGGGCCTATGGCTACACCTTC. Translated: CASSQQGAYGYTF.